A selection of T cell receptor beta chains follows, all from one sample in a study of blood T cell repertoires in COVID-19. Clones were read by immunoSEQ multiplex PCR, and TCRdb kept only the in-frame ones, dropping some. The sample yields some 110,000 clones, around nine tenths seen once. The sample taken for sequencing was peripheral blood. The origin of the receptors is a man aged 40-55 years with acute or convalescent COVID-19. The CDR3 runs from the conserved cysteine through the conserved F or W. The order of the fields is J gene, V gene, clone size, D gene, CDR3 protein, CDR3 DNA. A D gene is named only where the DNA matches it firmly. A clone size is listed for some rows: how often the clone was seen (once, few, many), or a class if it is expanded.

TRBJ2-7	TRBV2	NA	TRBD1	CASSETGTGSHEQYF	TGTGCCAGCAGTGAGACCGGGACAGGGTCGCACGAGCAGTACTTC
TRBJ1-6	TRBV10-2	NA	TRBD1	CASSEPRQGGVGSPLHF	TGCGCCAGCAGTGAGCCGAGACAGGGAGGTGTGGGTTCACCCCTCCACTTT
TRBJ1-1	TRBV19	once	TRBD1	CASSFGTGQNTEAFF	TGTGCCAGTAGTTTCGGGACAGGGCAGAACACTGAAGCTTTCTTT
TRBJ2-7	TRBV24-1	NA	TRBD1	CATSPGQGYEQYF	TGTGCCACCAGTCCGGGACAGGGGTACGAGCAGTACTTC
TRBJ2-7	TRBV7-9	NA	TRBD1	CASSSGTAIYEQYF	TGTGCCAGCAGCTCCGGGACAGCCATCTACGAGCAGTACTTC
TRBJ1-2	TRBV3-1/TRBV3-2	NA	NA	CASSQDSGRGGYTF	TGTGCCAGCAGCCAAGATTCCGGGAGGGGCGGCTACACCTTC
TRBJ1-3	TRBV5-1	once	NA	CASSSGSGNTIYF	TGCGCCAGCAGCTCGGGATCTGGAAACACCATATATTTT
TRBJ1-1	TRBV5-4	NA	NA	CASSLAGGSPEAFF	TGTGCCAGCAGCTTGGCCGGGGGTAGTCCTGAAGCTTTCTTT
TRBJ2-7	TRBV30	NA	TRBD2	CASRKSSGTSGTSGRARIYDEQYF	TGTGCCTCCCGAAAATCCTCCGGGACCTCTGGGACTAGCGGGAGGGCGAGAATATATGACGAGCAGTACTTC
TRBJ2-3	TRBV5-1	NA	TRBD2	CASSLASGSGADTQYF	TGCGCCAGCAGCTTGGCGAGCGGGAGTGGCGCAGATACGCAGTATTTT
TRBJ1-4	TRBV15	NA	NA	CATSTGLSGDEKLFF	TGTGCCACCAGCACCGGCCTTTCGGGGGATGAAAAACTGTTTTTT
TRBJ1-6	TRBV7-2	NA	NA	CASSLVSGTNNSPLHF	TGTGCCAGCAGCTTAGTATCCGGGACAAATAATTCACCCCTCCACTTT
TRBJ1-6	TRBV7-2	NA	NA	CASSLGSGGSGSPLHF	TGTGCCAGCAGCTTGGGTTCGGGGGGATCGGGATCACCCCTCCACTTT
TRBJ2-2	TRBV7-9	NA	TRBD2	CASSNPLAGVPGELFF	TGTGCCAGCAGCAACCCTCTAGCGGGAGTTCCCGGGGAGCTGTTTTTT
TRBJ2-7	TRBV19	NA	TRBD2	CASSIQGLAGPYEQYF	TGTGCCAGTAGTATACAGGGACTAGCGGGACCCTACGAGCAGTACTTC
TRBJ1-1	TRBV3-1/TRBV3-2	NA	TRBD1	CASSQVGGAGGTEAFF	TGTGCCAGCAGCCAAGTCGGAGGGGCAGGGGGCACTGAAGCTTTCTTT
TRBJ1-1	TRBV5-1	NA	NA	CASSFQGYGTEAFF	TGCGCCAGCAGCTTTCAGGGGTATGGGACTGAAGCTTTCTTT
TRBJ1-1	TRBV5-1	NA	NA	CASSRKEAPDTEAFF	TGCGCCAGCAGCCGCAAGGAGGCGCCCGACACTGAAGCTTTCTTT
TRBJ2-6	TRBV10-3	NA	NA	CAISEPEAGANVLTF	TGTGCCATCAGTGAACCCGAGGCCGGGGCCAACGTCCTGACTTTC
TRBJ2-3	TRBV2	NA	NA	CASSEAEGVSTDTQYF	TGTGCCAGCAGTGAAGCGGAAGGGGTCAGCACAGATACGCAGTATTTT
TRBJ2-2	TRBV19	NA	TRBD1	CASSPGTGWGTGELFF	TGTGCCAGTAGTCCCGGGACAGGTTGGGGTACCGGGGAGCTGTTTTTT
TRBJ1-1	TRBV4-2	NA	NA	CASSQDITGEAFF	TGTGCCAGCAGCCAAGATATCACGGGTGAAGCTTTCTTT
TRBJ2-7	TRBV5-4	NA	NA	CASSLGRAGEQYF	TGTGCCAGCAGCTTGGGGCGGGCGGGGGAGCAGTACTTC
TRBJ1-1	TRBV5-1	NA	NA	CASSSGTPLGSTEAFF	TGCGCCAGCAGCTCCGGGACACCCCTGGGGAGCACTGAAGCTTTCTTT
TRBJ2-1	TRBV2	NA	TRBD2	CAGQIAGRGNEQFF	TGTGCCGGCCAGATAGCGGGACGTGGGAATGAGCAGTTCTTC
TRBJ2-2	TRBV5-1	NA	NA	CASSARGLWTGELFF	TGCGCCAGCAGCGCCAGGGGCTTGTGGACCGGGGAGCTGTTTTTT
TRBJ2-5	TRBV19	NA	NA	CASSDTYLGPQETQYF	TGTGCCAGTAGTGACACTTATTTGGGTCCCCAAGAGACCCAGTACTTC
TRBJ2-5	TRBV7-2	NA	NA	CASSGLGQLETQYF	TGTGCCAGCAGCGGATTGGGGCAGTTAGAGACCCAGTACTTC
TRBJ2-3	TRBV4-1	NA	NA	CASSQAASGFTDTQYF	TGCGCCAGCAGCCAAGCTGCCAGCGGATTCACAGATACGCAGTATTTT
TRBJ2-3	TRBV5-1	NA	TRBD2	CASSLRGLAGVGGTDTQYF	TGCGCCAGCAGCTTGAGGGGACTAGCGGGAGTCGGAGGGACAGATACGCAGTATTTT
TRBJ2-7	TRBV4-1	NA	TRBD2	CASSQSGRGLEQYF	TGCGCCAGCAGCCAGAGCGGGAGAGGACTCGAGCAGTACTTC
TRBJ1-1	TRBV6-5	NA	NA	CASRFLVDTEAFF	TGTGCCAGCAGGTTCCTAGTGGACACTGAAGCTTTCTTT
TRBJ1-3	TRBV4-1	medium-sized	NA	CASSQEGQGNSGNTIYF	TGCGCCAGCAGCCAAGAGGGCCAGGGTAACTCTGGAAACACCATATATTTT
TRBJ2-3	TRBV11-3	NA	TRBD2	CASSRTSGGTDTQYF	TGTGCCAGCAGCCGAACTAGCGGCGGCACAGATACGCAGTATTTT
TRBJ1-1	TRBV29-1	NA	TRBD1	CSGGDRTVGEAFF	TGCAGCGGGGGGGACAGGACGGTAGGTGAAGCTTTCTTT
TRBJ2-1	TRBV15	NA	TRBD2	CATSTSGNSYNEQFF	TGTGCCACCAGCACAAGCGGGAACTCCTACAATGAGCAGTTCTTC
TRBJ1-1	TRBV4-3	once	NA	CASSQDFPGAEAFF	TGCGCCAGCAGCCAAGATTTCCCAGGGGCCGAAGCTTTCTTT
TRBJ2-3	TRBV19	NA	TRBD2	CASREGTSGRTDTQYF	TGTGCCAGTAGGGAGGGGACTAGCGGGAGAACAGATACGCAGTATTTT
TRBJ1-1	TRBV7-9	NA	TRBD1	CASSVGQGRLEAFF	TGTGCCAGCAGCGTAGGACAGGGGAGACTTGAAGCTTTCTTT
TRBJ2-5	TRBV6-5	NA	NA	CASSPAGRETQYF	TGTGCCAGCAGTCCCGCAGGCCGGGAGACCCAGTACTTC
TRBJ1-1	TRBV5-6	NA	NA	CASSLGVPTDTEAFF	TGTGCCAGCAGCTTGGGCGTTCCTACGGACACTGAAGCTTTCTTT
TRBJ2-3	TRBV6-6	NA	TRBD1	CASSGEGAGDTQYF	TGTGCCAGCAGTGGAGAGGGGGCGGGAGATACGCAGTATTTT
TRBJ2-5	TRBV6-2/TRBV6-3	NA	TRBD2	CASRPSGGNQETQYF	TGTGCCAGCAGACCTAGCGGGGGAAATCAAGAGACCCAGTACTTC
TRBJ1-5	TRBV7-9	once	TRBD1	CASSRALDRGPGQPQHF	TGTGCCAGCAGCCGTGCCCTCGACAGGGGCCCTGGGCAGCCCCAGCATTTT
TRBJ2-1	TRBV10-3	NA	TRBD2	CAISQAGGSEQFF	TGTGCCATCAGCCAAGCGGGAGGAAGTGAGCAGTTCTTC
TRBJ2-1	TRBV11-3	NA	TRBD2	CASSLRTSGSYNEQFF	TGTGCCAGCAGCCTCAGGACTAGCGGGAGTTATAATGAGCAGTTCTTC
TRBJ1-6	TRBV6-5	few	NA	CASFPGQRSPLHF	TGTGCCAGCTTTCCGGGACAACGATCACCCCTCCACTTT
TRBJ2-5	TRBV9	NA	TRBD1	CASSVGTGIWETQYF	TGTGCCAGCAGCGTAGGGACAGGGATATGGGAGACCCAGTACTTC
TRBJ1-1	TRBV6-6	NA	NA	CASSSQTDMNTEAFF	TGTGCCAGCAGTTCTCAGACAGATATGAACACTGAAGCTTTCTTT